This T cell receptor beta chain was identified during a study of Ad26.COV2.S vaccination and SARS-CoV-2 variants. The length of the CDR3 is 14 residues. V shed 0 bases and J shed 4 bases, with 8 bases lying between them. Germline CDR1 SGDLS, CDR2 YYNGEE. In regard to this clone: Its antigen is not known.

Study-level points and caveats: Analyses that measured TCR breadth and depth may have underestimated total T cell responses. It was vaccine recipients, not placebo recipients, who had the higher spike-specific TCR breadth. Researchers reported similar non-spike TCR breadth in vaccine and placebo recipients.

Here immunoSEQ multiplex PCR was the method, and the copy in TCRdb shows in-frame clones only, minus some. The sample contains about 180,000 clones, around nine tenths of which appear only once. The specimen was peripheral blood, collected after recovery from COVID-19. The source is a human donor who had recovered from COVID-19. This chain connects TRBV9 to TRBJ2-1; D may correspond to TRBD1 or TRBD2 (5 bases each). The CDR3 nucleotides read TGTGCCAGCAGCGTAGGGGACGCGTACAATGAGCAGTTCTTC. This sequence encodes CASSVGDAYNEQFF.